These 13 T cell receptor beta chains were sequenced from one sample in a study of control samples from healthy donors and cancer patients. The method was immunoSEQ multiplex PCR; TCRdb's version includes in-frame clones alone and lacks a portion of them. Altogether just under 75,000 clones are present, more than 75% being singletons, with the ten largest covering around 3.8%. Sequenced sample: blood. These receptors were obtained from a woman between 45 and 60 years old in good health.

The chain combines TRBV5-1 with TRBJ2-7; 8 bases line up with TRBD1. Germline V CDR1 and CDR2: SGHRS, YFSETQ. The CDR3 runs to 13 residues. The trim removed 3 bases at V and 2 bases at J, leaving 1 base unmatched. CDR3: CASSSQGAYEQYF. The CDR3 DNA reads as TGCGCCAGCAGCTCACAGGGGGCCTACGAGCAGTACTTC.

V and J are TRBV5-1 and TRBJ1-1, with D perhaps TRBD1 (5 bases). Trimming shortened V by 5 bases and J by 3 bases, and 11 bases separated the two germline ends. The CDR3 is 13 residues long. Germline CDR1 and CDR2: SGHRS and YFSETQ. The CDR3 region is CASRFDSDTEAFF. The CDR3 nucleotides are TGCGCCAGCAGGTTTGACAGTGACACTGAAGCTTTCTTT.

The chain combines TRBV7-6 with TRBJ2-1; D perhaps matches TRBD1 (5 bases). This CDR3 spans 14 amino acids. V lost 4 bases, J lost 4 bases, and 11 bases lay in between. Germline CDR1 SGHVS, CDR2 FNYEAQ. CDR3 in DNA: TGTGCCAGCAGCTCCCCCACAGGTTACAATGAGCAGTTCTTC. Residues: CASSSPTGYNEQFF.

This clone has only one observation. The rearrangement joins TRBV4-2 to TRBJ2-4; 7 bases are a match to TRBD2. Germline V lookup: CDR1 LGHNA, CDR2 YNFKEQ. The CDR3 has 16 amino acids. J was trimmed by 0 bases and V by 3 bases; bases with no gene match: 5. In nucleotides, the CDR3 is TGTGCCAGCAGCCAGGCAGCGGGGCTAGCCAAAAACATTCAGTACTTC. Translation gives CASSQAAGLAKNIQYF.

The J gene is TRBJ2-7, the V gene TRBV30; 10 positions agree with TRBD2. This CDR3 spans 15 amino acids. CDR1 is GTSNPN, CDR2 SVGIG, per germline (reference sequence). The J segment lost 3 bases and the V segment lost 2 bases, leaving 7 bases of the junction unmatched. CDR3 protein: CAWSFAASGSYEQYF. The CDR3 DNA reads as TGTGCCTGGAGTTTTGCGGCTAGCGGGAGCTACGAGCAGTACTTC.

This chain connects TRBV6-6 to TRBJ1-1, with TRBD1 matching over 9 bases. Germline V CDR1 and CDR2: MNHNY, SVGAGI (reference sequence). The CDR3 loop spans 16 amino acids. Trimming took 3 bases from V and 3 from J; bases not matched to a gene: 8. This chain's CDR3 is CASSYGTGPRDTEAFF. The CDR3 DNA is TGTGCCAGCAGTTATGGGACAGGGCCGAGGGACACTGAAGCTTTCTTT.

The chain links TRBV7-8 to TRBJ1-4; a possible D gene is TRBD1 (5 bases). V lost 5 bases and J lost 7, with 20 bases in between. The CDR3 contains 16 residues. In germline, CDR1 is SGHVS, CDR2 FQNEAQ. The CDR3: CASSRQDSRSFEKLFF. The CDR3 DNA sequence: TGTGCCAGCAGCCGCCAAGACAGTAGGTCGTTTGAAAAACTGTTTTTT.

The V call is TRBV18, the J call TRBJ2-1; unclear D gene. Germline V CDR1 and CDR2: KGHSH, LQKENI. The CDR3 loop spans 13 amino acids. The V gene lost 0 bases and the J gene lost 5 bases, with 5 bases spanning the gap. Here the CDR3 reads CASSPPSNNEQFF. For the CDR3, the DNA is TGTGCCAGCTCACCACCCAGCAACAATGAGCAGTTCTTC.

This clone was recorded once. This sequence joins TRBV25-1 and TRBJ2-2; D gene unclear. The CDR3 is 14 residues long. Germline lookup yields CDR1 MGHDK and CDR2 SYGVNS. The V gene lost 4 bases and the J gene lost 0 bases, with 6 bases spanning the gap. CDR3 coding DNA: TGTGCCAGCAGTGTCAGCACGAACACCGGGGAGCTGTTTTTT. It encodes CASSVSTNTGELFF.

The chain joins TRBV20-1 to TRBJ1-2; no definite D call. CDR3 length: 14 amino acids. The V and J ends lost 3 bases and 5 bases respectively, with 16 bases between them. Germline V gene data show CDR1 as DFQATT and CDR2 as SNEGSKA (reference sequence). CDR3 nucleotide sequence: TGCAGTGCTAGTGGTGGGCGCGAGGTGTATGGCTACACCTTC. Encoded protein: CSASGGREVYGYTF.

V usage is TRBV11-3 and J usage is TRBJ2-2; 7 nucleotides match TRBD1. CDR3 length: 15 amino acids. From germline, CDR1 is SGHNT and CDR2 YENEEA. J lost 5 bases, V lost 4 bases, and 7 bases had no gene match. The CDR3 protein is CASSSRQGGTGELFF. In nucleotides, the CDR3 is TGTGCCAGCAGCTCCAGACAGGGCGGAACCGGGGAGCTGTTTTTT.

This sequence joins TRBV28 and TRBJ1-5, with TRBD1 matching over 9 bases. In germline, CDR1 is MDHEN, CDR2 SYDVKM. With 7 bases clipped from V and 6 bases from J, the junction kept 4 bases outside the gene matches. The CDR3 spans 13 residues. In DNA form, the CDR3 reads TGTGCCAGCATTACAGGGGGCTTTCAGCCCCAGCATTTT. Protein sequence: CASITGGFQPQHF.

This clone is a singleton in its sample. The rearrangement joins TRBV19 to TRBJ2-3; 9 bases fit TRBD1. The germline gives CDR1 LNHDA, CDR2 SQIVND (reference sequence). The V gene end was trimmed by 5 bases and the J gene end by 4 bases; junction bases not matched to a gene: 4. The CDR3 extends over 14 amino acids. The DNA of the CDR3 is TGTGCCAGTAGTGGTACAGGGGGCGCAGATACGCAGTATTTT. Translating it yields CASSGTGGADTQYF.